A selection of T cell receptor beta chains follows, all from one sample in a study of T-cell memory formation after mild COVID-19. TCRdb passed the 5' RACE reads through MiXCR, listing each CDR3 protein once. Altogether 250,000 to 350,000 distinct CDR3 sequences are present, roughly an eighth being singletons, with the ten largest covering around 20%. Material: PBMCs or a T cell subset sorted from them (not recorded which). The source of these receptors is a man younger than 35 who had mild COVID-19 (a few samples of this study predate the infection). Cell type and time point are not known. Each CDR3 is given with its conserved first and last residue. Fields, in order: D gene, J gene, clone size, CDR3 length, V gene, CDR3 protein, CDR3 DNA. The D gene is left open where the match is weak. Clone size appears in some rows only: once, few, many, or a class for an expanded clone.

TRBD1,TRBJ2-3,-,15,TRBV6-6,CASRDTGGLTDTQYF,TGTGCCAGCAGAGATACAGGGGGTCTCACAGATACGCAGTATTTT
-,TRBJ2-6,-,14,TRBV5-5,CASSHTSGANVLTF,TGTGCCAGCAGCCATACCTCTGGGGCCAACGTCCTGACTTTC
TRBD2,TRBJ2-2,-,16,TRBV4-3,CASSQRIAGGTGELFF,TGCGCCAGCAGCCAACGGATAGCGGGGGGGACCGGGGAGCTGTTTTTT
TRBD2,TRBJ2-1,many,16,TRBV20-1,CSARPLAGGSYNEQFF,TGCAGTGCTAGGCCCCTAGCGGGGGGCTCCTACAATGAGCAGTTCTTC
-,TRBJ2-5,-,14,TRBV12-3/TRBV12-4,CASSLTHTQETQYF,TGTGCCAGCAGTTTAACCCACACACAAGAGACCCAGTACTTC
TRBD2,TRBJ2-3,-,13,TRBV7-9,CASTLAGVDTQYF,TGTGCCAGCACTCTAGCGGGGGTAGATACGCAGTATTTT
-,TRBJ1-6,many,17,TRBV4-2,CASSQEARGRGGSPLHF,TGTGCCAGCAGCCAAGAGGCGCGTGGGCGAGGGGGTTCACCCCTCCACTTT
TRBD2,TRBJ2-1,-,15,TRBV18,CASSPQLGGENEQFF,TGTGCCAGCTCACCACAGTTGGGAGGGGAAAATGAGCAGTTCTTC
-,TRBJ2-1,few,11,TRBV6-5,CASSYSNEQFF,TGTGCCAGCAGTTACTCAAATGAGCAGTTCTTC
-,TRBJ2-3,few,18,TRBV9,CASSATRGGRPSTDTQYF,TGTGCCAGCAGCGCCACGCGGGGCGGGCGCCCTTCCACAGATACGCAGTATTTT
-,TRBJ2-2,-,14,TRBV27,CASSPTVNTGELFF,TGTGCCAGCAGTCCAACAGTGAACACCGGGGAGCTGTTTTTT
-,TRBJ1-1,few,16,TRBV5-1,CASSLGRGAQGTEAFF,TGCGCCAGCAGCTTGGGCCGAGGGGCCCAGGGCACTGAAGCTTTCTTT
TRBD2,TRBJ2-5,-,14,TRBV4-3,CASSPDTGGSTQYF,TGCGCCAGCAGCCCCGATACCGGGGGGTCGACCCAGTACTTC
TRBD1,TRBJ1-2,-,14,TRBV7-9,CASSPADRVYGYTF,TGTGCCAGCAGCCCCGCGGACAGGGTCTATGGCTACACCTTC
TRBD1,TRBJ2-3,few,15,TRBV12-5,CASGLPGQISDTQYF,TGTGCTAGTGGTTTGCCGGGACAGATTTCAGATACGCAGTATTTT
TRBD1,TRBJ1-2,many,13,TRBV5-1,CASSSQGNYGYTF,TGCGCCAGCAGCTCACAGGGGAACTATGGCTACACCTTC
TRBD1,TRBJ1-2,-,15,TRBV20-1,CSARDSRGKIYGYTF,TGCAGTGCTAGAGATAGCAGGGGGAAGATCTATGGCTACACCTTC
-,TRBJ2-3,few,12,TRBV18,CASSPARDTQYF,TGTGCCAGCTCACCAGCGAGGGATACGCAGTATTTT
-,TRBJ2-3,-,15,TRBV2,CASRRGKEGTDTQYF,TGTGCCAGCAGGAGGGGGAAGGAGGGGACAGATACGCAGTATTTT
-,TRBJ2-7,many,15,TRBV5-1,CASRTGPAGEDEQYF,TGCGCCAGCAGAACTGGCCCGGCAGGGGAGGACGAGCAGTACTTC
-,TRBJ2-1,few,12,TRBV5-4,CASSLHGGEQFF,TGTGCCAGCAGCTTGCACGGGGGTGAGCAGTTCTTC
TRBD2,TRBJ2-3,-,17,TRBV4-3,CASSQDSSGGATDTQYF,TGCGCCAGCAGCCAAGATAGTAGCGGGGGGGCGACAGATACGCAGTATTTT
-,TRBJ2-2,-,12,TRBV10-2,CASTSGPGELFF,TGCGCCAGCACCTCGGGGCCCGGGGAGCTGTTTTTT
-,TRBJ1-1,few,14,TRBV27,CASSFATTNTEAFF,TGTGCCAGCAGTTTTGCGACAACGAACACTGAAGCTTTCTTT
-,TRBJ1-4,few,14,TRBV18,CASSPGQRHEKLFF,TGTGCCAGCTCACCTGGACAGAGACATGAAAAACTGTTTTTT
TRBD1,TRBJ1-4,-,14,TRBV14,CASSLRDRQQKLFF,TGTGCCAGCAGCCTCCGGGACAGACAACAAAAACTGTTTTTT
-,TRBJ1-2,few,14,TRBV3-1,CASSQSGQFYGYTF,TGTGCCAGCAGCCAAAGTGGGCAGTTCTATGGCTACACCTTC
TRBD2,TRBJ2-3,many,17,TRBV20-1,CSATTSGGPLVTDTQYF,TGCAGTGCGACGACTAGCGGGGGGCCCCTTGTTACAGATACGCAGTATTTT
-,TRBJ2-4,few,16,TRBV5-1,CASTRDSSLAKNIQYF,TGCGCCAGCACCCGGGACTCCAGTTTAGCCAAAAACATTCAGTACTTC
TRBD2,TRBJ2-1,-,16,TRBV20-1,CSALASLAASKDWQFF,TGCAGTGCTCTCGCCTCTCTAGCGGCCTCCAAGGATTGGCAGTTCTTC
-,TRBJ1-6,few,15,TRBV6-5,CASSQSQGSGSPLHF,TGTGCCAGCAGTCAGTCCCAGGGTAGTGGCTCACCCCTCCACTTT
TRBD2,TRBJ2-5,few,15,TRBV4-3,CASSQGMGLAETQYF,TGCGCCAGCAGCCAAGGTATGGGACTAGCGGAGACCCAGTACTTC
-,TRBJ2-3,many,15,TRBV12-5,CASGSGTSSTDTQYF,TGTGCTAGTGGTTCCGGGACATCTAGCACAGATACGCAGTATTTT
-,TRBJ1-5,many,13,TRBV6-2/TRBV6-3,CASRTLGDQPQHF,TGTGCCAGCAGGACCCTCGGGGACCAGCCCCAGCATTTT
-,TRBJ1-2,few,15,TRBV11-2,CASSLVRQGGYGYTF,TGTGCCAGCAGCTTAGTGCGGCAGGGAGGGTATGGCTACACCTTC
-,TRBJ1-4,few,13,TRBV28,CASSAGWDEKLFF,TGTGCCAGCAGTGCCGGGTGGGATGAAAAACTGTTTTTT
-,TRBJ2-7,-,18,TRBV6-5,CASSYRPFGLEDPYEQYF,TGTGCCAGCAGTTACCGTCCCTTTGGGTTAGAGGACCCCTACGAGCAGTACTTC
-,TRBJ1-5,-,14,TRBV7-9,CASSVRDSNQPQHF,TGTGCCAGCAGCGTCAGGGATAGCAATCAGCCCCAGCATTTT
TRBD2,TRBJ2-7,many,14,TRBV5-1,CASSRSGDNYEQYF,TGCGCCAGCAGCCGTAGCGGGGACAACTACGAGCAGTACTTC